This entry lists 14 T cell receptor beta chains sequenced from one sample in a study of metastatic and nonmetastatic thyroid tumors (TCRdb year 2020). Before undergoing thyroid surgery, none of the patients had been given any kind of treatment. Library creation used PCR. The instrument was an Illumina HiSeq 4000. The public sequencing data were trimmed at Q25 with fastp and processed into clonotypes with MiXCR by TCRdb, which kept only in-frame beta chains. For this sample the table gives about 50,000 clones, of which less than 5% were detected only once. Roughly a tenth of the sample rests with the top ten. The material sequenced was blood. The receptors originated from a female donor with papillary thyroid cancer or a benign thyroid nodule (not recorded which). Some clones in this sample may be carry-over from other donors' samples.

This clone was detected many times. The chain recombines TRBV7-3 with TRBJ2-5; 7 nucleotides agree with TRBD1. This CDR3 is 15 amino acids long. Germline CDR1 is SGHTA and CDR2 is FQGTGA. The V segment lost 5 bases and the J segment 5 bases; nucleotides outside the gene matches: 11. The CDR3 loop reads CASSQKTGLGETQYF. In nucleotides, the CDR3 is TGTGCCAGCAGCCAAAAGACAGGGTTGGGGGAGACCCAGTACTTC.

This clone was detected ten times or more. The genes are TRBV29-1 and TRBJ2-1; D possibly matches TRBD1 or TRBD2 (5 bases each). Germline V gives CDR1 SQVTM, CDR2 ANQGSEA. The CDR3 extends over 13 amino acids. The V and J ends lost 3 bases and 4 bases respectively, with 10 bases between them. The chain's CDR3 is CSVEGTTYNEQFF. The CDR3 DNA reads TGCAGCGTTGAGGGGACCACGTACAATGAGCAGTTCTTC.

In this sample, this clone turned up many times. This may be a read error, as it is one base from a much larger clone. The rearrangement uses TRBV6-1 and TRBJ2-7; 8 bases agree with TRBD2. Germline-derived CDR1 and CDR2 are MNHNS and SASEGT. V was clipped by 8 bases and J by 0 bases; unmatched bases: 9. This CDR3 has 15 amino acids. This CDR3 reads CASGFGGGGSYEQYF. The CDR3 DNA is TGTGCCAGCGGTTTCGGGGGGGGGGGCTCCTACGAGCAGTACTTC.

This clone was counted a few times. The same CDR3 can be traced to other DNA sequences in this sample. This rearrangement joins TRBV3-1 to TRBJ2-1; no clear D. This CDR3 spans 15 amino acids. Germline V CDR1 and CDR2: LGHDT, YNNKEL (reference sequence). Trimming left V 1 base short and J 6 bases short, with 13 bases between. The CDR3, as DNA: TGTGCCAGCAGCCAAGCAGTGGGTCATGTCAATGAGCAGTTCTTC. It codes for CASSQAVGHVNEQFF.

The V and J genes are TRBV10-2 and TRBJ2-3, with 15 bases that match TRBD2. This CDR3 has 20 residues. The germline V gene has CDR1 WSHSY and CDR2 SAAADI. J gave up 0 bases and V 2 bases, and 9 bases lay outside the gene matches. CDR3 bases: TGCGCCAGCAGTGAGCCAACTCCGGGACTAGCGGGAGGCAGCACAGATACGCAGTATTTT. It is translated as CASSEPTPGLAGGSTDTQYF.

This clone was detected only a few times. This chain connects TRBV28 to TRBJ1-5; TRBD1 is a possible D gene (5 bases). V lost 6 bases to trimming and J lost 2 bases, with 17 bases between them. Looked up from germline, CDR1 is MDHEN and CDR2 is SYDVKM. The CDR3 has 16 amino acids. The CDR3 loop reads CASSSGGTVGNQPQHF. In DNA, the CDR3 is TGTGCCAGCAGCTCCGGGGGTACGGTTGGCAATCAGCCCCAGCATTTT.

The chain joins TRBV19 to TRBJ1-3, with D unresolved. Germline CDR1 is LNHDA and CDR2 is SQIVND (reference sequence). V lost 5 bases to trimming and J lost 7 bases, with 15 bases between them. This CDR3 is 14 amino acids long. DNA of the CDR3: TGTGCCAGTAGTGGAACCGGGAGGACCAACACCATATATTTT. It specifies CASSGTGRTNTIYF.

There are many counts of this clone. The chain has TRBV30 and TRBJ2-3; D gene unclear. Trimming took 5 bases from V and 5 from J, leaving 11 bases between them. The CDR3 loop spans 12 amino acids. Per the germline V gene, CDR1 is GTSNPN and CDR2 is SVGIG (reference sequence). The CDR3 bases are TGTGCCTGGTCAATGATCGGAGATACGCAGTATTTT. The encoded protein is CAWSMIGDTQYF.

This clone was seen ten or more times. The rearrangement uses TRBV30 and TRBJ2-7; D gene uncertain. Germline CDR1 GTSNPN, CDR2 SVGIG (reference sequence). Trimming left V 0 bases short and J 7 bases short, with 13 bases between. This CDR3 has 13 residues. CDR3 sequence (DNA): TGTGCCTGGAGTGTAACTTGGGGATGGGAGCAGTACTTC. Translating it yields CAWSVTWGWEQYF.

This clone was counted many times. A much larger clonotype is one base distant, so this may be a read error. This chain uses TRBV20-1 with TRBJ2-7; D not certain. The CDR3 is 12 amino acids. With 3 bases removed from V and 4 bases from J, the gap between germline ends came to 10 bases. The germline gives CDR1 DFQATT, CDR2 SNEGSKA (reference sequence). The CDR3 DNA reads as TGCAGTGCTAGCCCAGTTCAGTACGAGCAGTACTTC. This codes for CSASPVQYEQYF.

This clone was seen repeatedly, ten times or more. The J gene is TRBJ2-7, the V gene TRBV5-4; a possible D gene is TRBD2 (6 bases). The germline V gene encodes CDR1 SGHNT and CDR2 YYREEE (reference sequence). Trimming stripped 3 bases from V and 5 bases from J, with 15 bases between. This CDR3 contains 14 residues. CDR3 nucleotide sequence: TGTGCCAGCAGCTCTGGGGGACTGCTCCACGAGCAGTACTTC. This translates into CASSSGGLLHEQYF.

The J gene is TRBJ1-5, the V gene TRBV6-2 or TRBV6-3; D perhaps matches TRBD1 (5 bases). Germline V CDR1 and CDR2: MNHEY, SVGEGT. V gave up 9 bases and J gave up 5 bases, with 23 bases separating them. The CDR3 has 16 residues. CDR3 nucleotides: TGTGCCAGACCCCGGGGACGAGACGGATTCCATCAGCCCCAGCATTTT. Its protein is CARPRGRDGFHQPQHF.

This clone turned up a few times. This same CDR3 is encoded by further DNA sequences in the sample. The rearrangement joins TRBV4-1 to TRBJ2-7; 7 positions match TRBD2. The V gene's germline CDR1 is MGHRA and CDR2 YSYEKL. The V and J ends lost 4 bases and 3 bases, in that order; junction bases with no gene match: 6. This CDR3 comprises 14 residues. This CDR3 reads CASSLSGTYYEQYF. The CDR3 DNA reads TGCGCCAGCAGCCTAAGCGGGACCTACTACGAGCAGTACTTC.

This clone was counted at least ten times. CDR3 residues: CASRLDREVMAFF. Written as DNA, the CDR3 is TGTGCCAGCAGACTCGACAGGGAGGTCATGGCTTTCTTT. The chain employs TRBV2 and TRBJ1-1; 7 positions match TRBD1. Germline lookup yields CDR1 SNHLY and CDR2 FYNNEI. V lost 6 bases and J lost 11; bases outside the gene matches: 12. This CDR3 is built from 13 residues.